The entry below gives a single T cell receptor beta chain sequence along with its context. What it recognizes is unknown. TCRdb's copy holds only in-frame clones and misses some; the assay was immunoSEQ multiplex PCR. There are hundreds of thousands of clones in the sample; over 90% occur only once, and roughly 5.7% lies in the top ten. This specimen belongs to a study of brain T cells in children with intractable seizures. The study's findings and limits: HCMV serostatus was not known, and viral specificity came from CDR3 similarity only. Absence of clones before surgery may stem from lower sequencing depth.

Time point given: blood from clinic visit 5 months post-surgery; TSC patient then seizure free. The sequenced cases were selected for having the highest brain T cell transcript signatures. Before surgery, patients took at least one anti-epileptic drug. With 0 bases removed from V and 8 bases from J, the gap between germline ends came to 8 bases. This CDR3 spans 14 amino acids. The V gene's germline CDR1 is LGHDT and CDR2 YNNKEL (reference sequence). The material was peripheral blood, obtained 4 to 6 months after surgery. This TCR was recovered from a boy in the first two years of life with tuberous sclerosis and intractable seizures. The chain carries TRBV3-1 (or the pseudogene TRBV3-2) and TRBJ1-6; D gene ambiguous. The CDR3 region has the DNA TGTGCCAGCAGCCAAGACCGCTTGCATTCACCCCTCCACTTT. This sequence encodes CASSQDRLHSPLHF.